Sequencing of this T cell receptor (beta chain) was carried out in a study of blood T cell repertoires in COVID-19. Study in general: Some COVID-19 samples were acute and others convalescent; all came from the United States, Italy and Spain.

Generated by immunoSEQ multiplex PCR, the TCRdb table keeps only in-frame clones and is missing some. The data contain roughly 70,000 clones, over 75% of them singletons. The length of the CDR3 is 17 residues. V lost 4 bases and J lost 1; bases outside the gene matches: 10. Germline V gene lookup returns CDR1 LGHDT and CDR2 YNNKEL (reference sequence). Sequencing input: peripheral blood. This clonotype originated in a woman at least 80 years old with active or convalescent COVID-19. This chain joins TRBV3-1 (or the pseudogene TRBV3-2) and TRBJ1-3, with TRBD1 identical over 7 bases. The CDR3 DNA follows: TGTGCCAGCAGCCCTACGAATAACAGGGGATCTGGAAACACCATATATTTT. It specifies CASSPTNNRGSGNTIYF.